Listed below are T cell receptor beta chains from one sample, sequenced in a study of graft-versus-host responses after intestinal transplantation. Profiling relied on immunoSEQ multiplex PCR, and the TCRdb table lists in-frame clones only, not all of them. The table has fewer than 110,000 clones, under 95% seen once. No antigens are known for them. The sequences come from unstimulated CD8+ T cells sorted from spleen or lymph node cells, collected before intestinal transplant. The source of these receptors is a human donor who received an intestinal transplant. Both conserved end residues are part of each CDR3. D genes are given only for firm matches. Clone size appears in some rows only: once, few, many, or a class for an expanded clone.

clone_size: -
d_call: -
j_call: TRBJ2-5
v_call: TRBV5-1
cdr3_nt: TGCGCCAGCAGCTCAGGACAAGCACAAGAGACCCAGTACTTC
cdr3_aa: CASSSGQAQETQYF

clone_size: -
d_call: -
j_call: TRBJ1-5
v_call: TRBV27
cdr3_nt: TGTGCCAGCAGTTCAGCCAGCAGCAATCAGCCCCAGCATTTT
cdr3_aa: CASSSASSNQPQHF

clone_size: -
d_call: -
j_call: TRBJ2-2
v_call: TRBV4-1
cdr3_nt: TGCGCCAGCAGCCCGCCATATATCACCGGGGAGCTGTTTTTT
cdr3_aa: CASSPPYITGELFF

clone_size: -
d_call: TRBD1
j_call: TRBJ1-4
v_call: TRBV19
cdr3_nt: TGTGCCAGTAGTATCAGGGGGGAAACTAATGAAAAACTGTTTTTT
cdr3_aa: CASSIRGETNEKLFF

clone_size: -
d_call: -
j_call: TRBJ1-5
v_call: TRBV6-6
cdr3_nt: TGTGCCAGCAGTTACTCGGATAATCAGCCCCAGCATTTT
cdr3_aa: CASSYSDNQPQHF

clone_size: -
d_call: -
j_call: TRBJ2-2
v_call: TRBV25-1
cdr3_nt: TGTGCCTGTGCGGGCAGCGCGAACACCGGGGAGCTGTTTTTT
cdr3_aa: CACAGSANTGELFF

clone_size: -
d_call: -
j_call: TRBJ1-5
v_call: TRBV4-1
cdr3_nt: TGCGCCAGCAGCCAGGCGGGAGGGGTCAATCAGCCCCAGCATTTT
cdr3_aa: CASSQAGGVNQPQHF

clone_size: many
d_call: -
j_call: TRBJ1-1
v_call: TRBV9
cdr3_nt: TGTGCCAGCAGCGTATGGGCGGAAGCCACTGAAGCTTTCTTT
cdr3_aa: CASSVWAEATEAFF

clone_size: -
d_call: -
j_call: TRBJ2-3
v_call: TRBV4-1
cdr3_nt: TGCGCCAGCAGCGCACTAAGCACAGATACGCAGTATTTT
cdr3_aa: CASSALSTDTQYF

clone_size: -
d_call: -
j_call: TRBJ2-1
v_call: TRBV27
cdr3_nt: TGTGCCAGCAGTTTACCCGGTTGGAATGAGCAGTTCTTC
cdr3_aa: CASSLPGWNEQFF

clone_size: once
d_call: TRBD1
j_call: TRBJ1-1
v_call: TRBV7-2
cdr3_nt: TGTGCCAGCAGACAAGAGGACAGGGGTGGAACTGAAGCTTTCTTT
cdr3_aa: CASRQEDRGGTEAFF

clone_size: -
d_call: -
j_call: TRBJ2-5
v_call: TRBV10-3
cdr3_nt: TGTGCCATCAGTGAGTCGGACATCCAAGAGACCCAGTACTTC
cdr3_aa: CAISESDIQETQYF

clone_size: -
d_call: TRBD1
j_call: TRBJ2-1
v_call: TRBV5-1
cdr3_nt: TGCGCCAGCAGCTTGGCACCCGGGACAGGGGTGGACAATGAGCAGTTCTTC
cdr3_aa: CASSLAPGTGVDNEQFF

clone_size: once
d_call: -
j_call: TRBJ2-7
v_call: TRBV7-9
cdr3_nt: TGTGCCAGCAGCTACCAAGGACGGGAGCAGTACTTC
cdr3_aa: CASSYQGREQYF

clone_size: -
d_call: -
j_call: TRBJ1-5
v_call: TRBV6-5
cdr3_nt: TGTGCCAGCAGTTCCAGGGAGGGGAATCAGCCCCAGCATTTT
cdr3_aa: CASSSREGNQPQHF

clone_size: -
d_call: -
j_call: TRBJ2-7
v_call: TRBV5-6
cdr3_nt: TGTGCCAGCAGCTTGGGACCAAGGCGACCCTACGAGCAGTACTTC
cdr3_aa: CASSLGPRRPYEQYF

clone_size: -
d_call: -
j_call: TRBJ2-3
v_call: TRBV19
cdr3_nt: TGTGCCAGTAGACAGGGCAAGGATACGCAGTATTTT
cdr3_aa: CASRQGKDTQYF

clone_size: -
d_call: -
j_call: TRBJ2-6
v_call: TRBV29-1
cdr3_nt: TGCAGCGTTGGTCTGCCGGGGTCCTCTGGGGCCAACGTCCTGACTTTC
cdr3_aa: CSVGLPGSSGANVLTF

clone_size: -
d_call: -
j_call: TRBJ2-1
v_call: TRBV7-2
cdr3_nt: TGTGCCAGCAGCAAAAAGGCGGACCTAATAAATGAGCAGTTCTTC
cdr3_aa: CASSKKADLINEQFF

clone_size: -
d_call: TRBD1
j_call: TRBJ2-7
v_call: TRBV15
cdr3_nt: TGTGCCACCAGCAGAGGCCGACAGGGGTCGGAGCAGTACTTC
cdr3_aa: CATSRGRQGSEQYF

clone_size: -
d_call: -
j_call: TRBJ2-7
v_call: TRBV7-9
cdr3_nt: TGTGCCAGCGAAAGTCGGACGTGGCCAACCTACGAGCAGTACTTC
cdr3_aa: CASESRTWPTYEQYF

clone_size: -
d_call: TRBD1
j_call: TRBJ2-2
v_call: TRBV5-6
cdr3_nt: TGTGCCAGCAGCTTCCCCCCGGGACAGCTAAACACCGGGGAGCTGTTTTTT
cdr3_aa: CASSFPPGQLNTGELFF

clone_size: -
d_call: -
j_call: TRBJ2-1
v_call: TRBV7-8
cdr3_nt: TGTGCCAGCAGCTTAGGAGGAGGCAATGAGCAGTTCTTC
cdr3_aa: CASSLGGGNEQFF

clone_size: -
d_call: -
j_call: TRBJ2-3
v_call: TRBV6-1
cdr3_nt: TGTGCCAGCAAGCACGCCGCGGGGTCCACAGATACGCAGTATTTT
cdr3_aa: CASKHAAGSTDTQYF

clone_size: -
d_call: -
j_call: TRBJ2-7
v_call: TRBV15
cdr3_nt: TGTGCCACCAGCAGAGGGCCGGTATACGAGCAGTACTTC
cdr3_aa: CATSRGPVYEQYF

clone_size: once
d_call: -
j_call: TRBJ1-4
v_call: TRBV7-8
cdr3_nt: TGTGCCAGCAGCCGGGGGGGGCGAACTAATGAAAAACTGTTTTTT
cdr3_aa: CASSRGGRTNEKLFF

clone_size: -
d_call: TRBD1
j_call: TRBJ2-7
v_call: TRBV9
cdr3_nt: TGTGCCAGCAGCCCGAGACAGGGTCACGAGCAGTACTTC
cdr3_aa: CASSPRQGHEQYF

clone_size: -
d_call: -
j_call: TRBJ1-3
v_call: TRBV25-1
cdr3_nt: TGTGCCAGCAGTGAAAATTCTCTCTCTGGAAACACCATATATTTT
cdr3_aa: CASSENSLSGNTIYF

clone_size: -
d_call: -
j_call: TRBJ2-3
v_call: TRBV2
cdr3_nt: TGTGCCAGCAGTCGCGGGGAAGGCACAGATACGCAGTATTTT
cdr3_aa: CASSRGEGTDTQYF

clone_size: -
d_call: -
j_call: TRBJ2-2
v_call: TRBV4-1
cdr3_nt: TGCGCCAGCAGCCAAGATAGGGCAGGAGGTATGGGGGAGCTGTTTTTT
cdr3_aa: CASSQDRAGGMGELFF

clone_size: -
d_call: -
j_call: TRBJ2-5
v_call: TRBV19
cdr3_nt: TGTGCCAGTAATTCCGGGACAATCGGAGAGACCCAGTACTTC
cdr3_aa: CASNSGTIGETQYF

clone_size: -
d_call: -
j_call: TRBJ2-7
v_call: TRBV4-1
cdr3_nt: TGCGCCAGCAGCCAAGGGAGGGGGCAAGGGATCTCCTACGAGCAGTACTTC
cdr3_aa: CASSQGRGQGISYEQYF

clone_size: -
d_call: -
j_call: TRBJ1-2
v_call: TRBV9
cdr3_nt: TGTGCCAGCAGCGTAGGGGCGCCCAACTATGGCTACACCTTC
cdr3_aa: CASSVGAPNYGYTF

clone_size: -
d_call: -
j_call: TRBJ1-3
v_call: TRBV5-1
cdr3_nt: TGCGCCAGCAGCTTCGACGGGTCTGGAAACACCATATATTTT
cdr3_aa: CASSFDGSGNTIYF

clone_size: few
d_call: -
j_call: TRBJ1-1
v_call: TRBV6-1
cdr3_nt: TGTGCCAGCAGTGACAACACTGAAGCTTTCTTT
cdr3_aa: CASSDNTEAFF

clone_size: -
d_call: -
j_call: TRBJ1-4
v_call: TRBV2
cdr3_nt: TGTGCCAGCAGCAGGACAGTTGATGAAAAACTGTTTTTT
cdr3_aa: CASSRTVDEKLFF

clone_size: -
d_call: -
j_call: TRBJ1-2
v_call: TRBV2
cdr3_nt: TGTGCCAGCGATGGGATCAACTATGGCTACACCTTC
cdr3_aa: CASDGINYGYTF

clone_size: -
d_call: TRBD2
j_call: TRBJ2-1
v_call: TRBV9
cdr3_nt: TGTGCCAGTAGCGAGACTAGCGGGGGGGCAACCTACAATGAGCAGTTCTTC
cdr3_aa: CASSETSGGATYNEQFF

clone_size: -
d_call: -
j_call: TRBJ2-1
v_call: TRBV27
cdr3_nt: TGTGCCAGCAGTTTAAGCGCCAGCCCCCTCTACAATGAGCAGTTCTTC
cdr3_aa: CASSLSASPLYNEQFF

clone_size: -
d_call: -
j_call: TRBJ1-4
v_call: TRBV5-1
cdr3_nt: TGCGCCAGCAGCCCCGGAGGGGTAAATGAAAAACTGTTTTTT
cdr3_aa: CASSPGGVNEKLFF

clone_size: -
d_call: -
j_call: TRBJ1-2
v_call: TRBV21-1
cdr3_nt: TGTGCCAGCAGCAATCTGTTCGGGGTTCTTTCTGGTGGCTACACCTTC
cdr3_aa: CASSNLFGVLSGGYTF

clone_size: -
d_call: -
j_call: TRBJ2-1
v_call: TRBV11-2
cdr3_nt: TGTGCCAGCAGCTTGGGAGAGCAGTTCTTC
cdr3_aa: CASSLGEQFF

clone_size: -
d_call: -
j_call: TRBJ2-1
v_call: TRBV11-2
cdr3_nt: TGTGCCAGCAGCTCCCGGGCCGAGCAGTTCTTC
cdr3_aa: CASSSRAEQFF

clone_size: -
d_call: -
j_call: TRBJ2-7
v_call: TRBV28
cdr3_nt: TGTGCCAGCAGTTCTGGAATAAGCTCCTACGAGCAGTACTTC
cdr3_aa: CASSSGISSYEQYF

clone_size: -
d_call: -
j_call: TRBJ1-2
v_call: TRBV6-5
cdr3_nt: TGTGCCAGCAGTTTAGAATACAGCGGCAACTATGGCTACACCTTC
cdr3_aa: CASSLEYSGNYGYTF

clone_size: -
d_call: -
j_call: TRBJ1-1
v_call: TRBV11-3
cdr3_nt: TGTGCCAGCAGTATAGGAGAGAACACTGAAGCTTTCTTT
cdr3_aa: CASSIGENTEAFF

clone_size: -
d_call: -
j_call: TRBJ1-1
v_call: TRBV19
cdr3_nt: TGTGCCAGTATCCCCCCCGACGGGTACACTGAAGCTTTCTTT
cdr3_aa: CASIPPDGYTEAFF

clone_size: -
d_call: TRBD1
j_call: TRBJ2-5
v_call: TRBV7-9
cdr3_nt: TGTGCCAGCAGCAAAGAGGGACAGCAAGAGACCCAGTACTTC
cdr3_aa: CASSKEGQQETQYF

clone_size: -
d_call: TRBD2
j_call: TRBJ2-3
v_call: TRBV30
cdr3_nt: TGTGCCTGGAGTAGCGGGGGGACAGATACGCAGTATTTT
cdr3_aa: CAWSSGGTDTQYF